A single sample gave rise to the 32 T cell receptor beta chains below, sequenced in a study of blood T cell repertoires in COVID-19 (dated by TCRdb to the early 2020s). Receptor libraries were prepared by the immunoSEQ multiplex PCR assay. In TCRdb, the immuneACCESS table is reduced to in-frame sequences with V and J assigned. These tables do not hold every clone; where another copy was compared, an unresolved V gene accounts for under half, and the others remain unexplained. The sample has about 100,000 clones on record, approximately 89% of them singletons. The ten largest clones take up about 1.9% of the sample. Specimen: peripheral blood. These receptors were obtained from a man aged 50 to 60 with active COVID-19.

The V and J genes are TRBV6-6 and TRBJ1-2; TRBD1 might be the D (6 bases). The ends were cut back, 2 bases at V and 8 bases at J, with 9 bases in the middle. Per the germline V gene, CDR1 is MNHNY and CDR2 is SVGAGI (reference sequence). The CDR3 loop spans 12 amino acids. CDR3 coding DNA: TGTGCCAGCAGTTACGTACAGGGAGGCTACACCTTC. This sequence encodes CASSYVQGGYTF.

The genes are TRBV29-1 and TRBJ2-2, with 9 bases lining up with TRBD2. With 6 bases clipped from V and 0 bases from J, the junction kept 5 bases outside the gene matches. Per germline, CDR1 SQVTM and CDR2 ANQGSEA. The CDR3 is 15 residues long. The CDR3, as DNA: TGCAGCGTCGCCCTAGCGGGAACGAACACCGGGGAGCTGTTTTTT. It specifies CSVALAGTNTGELFF.

The rearrangement uses TRBV9 and TRBJ1-5, with unresolved D. The CDR3 length is 14 residues. Germline V gene data show CDR1 as SGDLS and CDR2 as YYNGEE. V dropped 3 bases and J dropped 0 bases, with 7 bases sitting between them. The CDR3 is CASSGGGSNQPQHF. CDR3 DNA: TGTGCCAGCAGCGGAGGAGGTAGCAATCAGCCCCAGCATTTT.

Written as DNA, the CDR3 is TGTGCCAGCAGCTTAGGGCAGGGGACTGGAAACACCATATATTTT. It translates to CASSLGQGTGNTIYF. V gene TRBV11-2 combines with J gene TRBJ1-3; weak D call: TRBD1 (6 bases). CDR1 and CDR2 from the germline V gene are SGHAT and FQNNGV. CDR3 size: 15 residues. V was cut by 1 base and J by 2 bases, with 9 bases left in between.

This clone turned up a few times. The gene calls are TRBV5-5 and TRBJ1-2, with 8 bases that match TRBD1. The J segment lost 4 bases and the V segment lost 0 bases, leaving 2 bases of the junction unmatched. Per the germline V gene, CDR1 is SGHKS and CDR2 is YYEKEE (reference sequence). The CDR3 length is 14 residues. The DNA for the CDR3 is TGTGCCAGCAGCTTGGTACAGGGGGGCTATGGCTACACCTTC. It translates to CASSLVQGGYGYTF. Drawing the rest from reference TRBV5-5 and TRBJ1-2, the complete variable domain is DAGVTQSPTHLIKTRGQQVTLRCSPISGHKSVSWYQQVLGQGPQFIFQYYEKEERGRGNFPDRFSARQFPNYSSELNVNALLLGDSALYLCASSLVQGGYGYTFGSGTRLTVV.

This chain joins TRBV4-1 and TRBJ2-2; TRBD1 might be the D (5 bases). The V and J ends lost 4 bases and 4 bases respectively, with 16 bases between them. The germline V gene encodes CDR1 MGHRA and CDR2 YSYEKL. CDR3 length: 16 residues. CDR3 amino acids: CASSPTGQQVTGELFF. In nucleotides, the CDR3 is TGCGCCAGCAGCCCTACAGGCCAACAGGTCACCGGGGAGCTGTTTTTT.

On this clone itself: At one of its ends the junction is not consistent with the germline gene, which may arise from a read error. Other DNA sequences in this sample translate to the same CDR3. This sequence joins TRBV29-1 and TRBJ1-1; perhaps TRBD1 as D (6 bases). Germline assignment: CDR1 SQVTM and CDR2 ANQGSEA. The CDR3 consists of 17 residues. Written as DNA, the CDR3 is TGCAGCGCTGTTGGGTACCCTTGGACAGATCTGAACACGGAAGCTTTCTTT. Encoded protein: CSAVGYPWTDLNTEAFF.

The chain links TRBV6-1 to TRBJ1-3; possibly TRBD1 for D (6 bases). Per germline, CDR1 MNHNS and CDR2 SASEGT. This CDR3 has 17 residues. V was cut by 2 bases and J by 0 bases, with 14 bases left in between. CDR3 bases: TGTGCCAGCAGTGAAATGTCTGGCAGGGGCTCTGGAAACACCATATATTTT. It encodes CASSEMSGRGSGNTIYF.

This clone was detected a few times. The CDR3 DNA sequence: TGTGCCAGCAGCTTTGGACTAGCGGGGGGCACAGATACGCAGTATTTT. Amino acid sequence: CASSFGLAGGTDTQYF. The V and J genes are TRBV7-3 and TRBJ2-3; TRBD2 aligns across 13 bases. The CDR3 spans 16 residues. V was clipped by 3 bases and J by 1 base; unmatched bases: 1. Germline lookup yields CDR1 SGHTA and CDR2 FQGTGA.

This clone was detected once. The chain couples TRBV7-8 to TRBJ1-2; a weak D match, TRBD1 (6 bases). This CDR3 spans 15 amino acids. CDR1 is SGHVS, CDR2 FQNEAQ, per germline. Trimming pared 5 bases from V and 0 bases from J, leaving 13 bases between. CDR3 loop: CASSPDRPSNYGYTF. As DNA, the CDR3 is TGTGCCAGCAGCCCCGACAGGCCCTCTAACTATGGCTACACCTTC.

The gene calls are TRBV5-4 and TRBJ2-1; TRBD1 is a possible D gene (6 bases). Germline CDR1 is SGHNT and CDR2 is YYREEE (reference sequence). CDR3 size: 16 residues. V was pared by 0 bases and J by 4 bases, with 14 bases between. The CDR3 coding sequence is TGTGCCAGCAGCTTGGGGGGTGGTGGACAGTACAATGAGCAGTTCTTC. As protein: CASSLGGGGQYNEQFF.

The rearrangement links TRBV6-5 to TRBJ2-1; D unclear. Trimming removed 0 bases from V and 9 bases from J, with 12 bases in between. The CDR3 has 14 amino acids. Germline V gene sequence: CDR1 MNHEY, CDR2 SVGAGI. The CDR3 coding sequence is TGTGCCAGCAGTTACTCGGGCGTCTCCAGTGAGCAGTTCTTC. It yields the protein CASSYSGVSSEQFF.

The chain is built from TRBV5-6 and TRBJ1-5, with D tentatively TRBD1 (6 bases). The germline V gene has CDR1 SGHDT and CDR2 YYEEEE. The V end was cut by 1 base, the J end by 5 bases, with 19 bases between. The CDR3 totals 17 residues. In DNA form, the CDR3 reads TGTGCCAGCAGCTTGTGGGGACACCCTCCCGGCGATCAGCCCCAGCATTTT. Translated, it gives CASSLWGHPPGDQPQHF. The whole variable domain, remainder taken from reference TRBV5-6 and TRBJ1-5, is DAGVTQSPTHLIKTRGQQVTLRCSPKSGHDTVSWYQQALGQGPQFIFQYYEEEERQRGNFPDRFSGHQFPNYSSELNVNALLLGDSALYLCASSLWGHPPGDQPQHFGDGTRLSIL.

This CDR3 reads CASNRLAGGPWELFF. CDR3 in DNA: TGTGCCAGCAATCGTTTAGCGGGAGGGCCTTGGGAGCTGTTTTTT. The genes are TRBV7-2 and TRBJ2-2; 11 bases align to TRBD2. CDR1 and CDR2 (germline): SGHTA, FQGNSA. The CDR3 sequence is 15 residues long. With V trimmed by 7 bases and J by 9 bases, 10 bases remained unmatched.

The chain carries TRBV6-6 and TRBJ1-6; D not certain. The germline V and J ends were trimmed by 2 bases and 9 bases, with 8 bases remaining between them. Germline V gene lookup returns CDR1 MNHNY and CDR2 SVGAGI (reference sequence). There are 13 residues in the CDR3. CDR3 residues: CASSYKEGSPLHF. CDR3 DNA sequence: TGTGCCAGCAGTTACAAAGAGGGTTCACCCCTCCACTTT.

The chain employs TRBV29-1 and TRBJ1-2; D remains ambiguous. CDR1 is SQVTM and CDR2 is ANQGSEA in the germline V gene. V lost 4 bases, J lost 7 bases, and 13 bases lay in between. The CDR3 extends over 12 amino acids. The CDR3 DNA sequence: TGCAGCGTTGGGGGTGGGAGCCGTGGCTACACCTTC. Protein sequence: CSVGGGSRGYTF.

The chain links TRBV15 to TRBJ2-4, with unresolved D. This CDR3 contains 13 residues. Germline V lookup: CDR1 LNHNV, CDR2 YYDKDF (reference sequence). The V end lost 3 bases, the J end lost 6 bases, and 9 bases lay between the germline ends. The CDR3 spells CATSSDRGNIQYF. DNA for the CDR3: TGTGCCACCAGCAGTGACCGCGGAAACATTCAGTACTTC.

The rearrangement joins TRBV18 to TRBJ1-1; 8 bases are shared with TRBD1. Germline V gives CDR1 KGHSH, CDR2 LQKENI. V shed 2 bases, J shed 7 bases, and the junction held 6 bases outside the gene matches. The CDR3 loop spans 14 amino acids. CDR3 protein: CASSPTQGAVEAFF. The DNA of the CDR3 is TGTGCCAGCTCACCAACGCAGGGGGCTGTTGAAGCTTTCTTT.

V is TRBV4-2 and J is TRBJ1-2; 7 positions agree with TRBD1. Looked up from germline, CDR1 is LGHNA and CDR2 is YNFKEQ. The CDR3 sequence is 16 residues long. The V and J ends lost 0 bases and 3 bases, in that order; junction bases with no gene match: 7. CDR3 region: CASSQDLRQGDYGYTF. CDR3 DNA: TGTGCCAGCAGCCAAGATTTAAGACAGGGCGACTATGGCTACACCTTC.

The V gene is TRBV19, the J gene TRBJ1-1; no clear D. V shed 5 bases and J shed 0 bases, with 13 bases lying between them. The CDR3 runs 15 residues. Germline CDR1 reads LNHDA; CDR2 reads SQIVND (reference sequence). Here the CDR3 DNA reads TGTGCCAGTAGTCTCAGACAACCCATGAACACTGAAGCTTTCTTT. It codes for CASSLRQPMNTEAFF. Full variable domain (missing parts from reference TRBV19 and TRBJ1-1): DGGITQSPKYLFRKEGQNVTLSCEQNLNHDAMYWYRQDPGQGLRLIYYSQIVNDFQKGDIAEGYSVSREKKESFPLTVTSAQKNPTAFYLCASSLRQPMNTEAFFGQGTRLTVV.

The chain has TRBV2 and TRBJ1-1; tentatively, D is TRBD1 (6 bases). V gave up 8 bases and J gave up 1 base, with 14 bases separating them. Germline values: CDR1 SNHLY, CDR2 FYNNEI. The CDR3 contains 14 residues. CDR3 protein: CASDPRGKNTEAFF. CDR3 DNA sequence: TGTGCCAGCGACCCCAGGGGAAAGAACACTGAAGCTTTCTTT. Full variable domain (missing parts from reference TRBV2 and TRBJ1-1): EPEVTQTPSHQVTQMGQEVILRCVPISNHLYFYWYRQILGQKVEFLVSFYNNEISEKSEIFDDQFSVERPDGSNFTLKIRSTKLEDSAMYFCASDPRGKNTEAFFGQGTRLTVV.

This rearrangement joins TRBV12-5 to TRBJ1-1; TRBD1 matches 8 bases. J was trimmed by 0 bases and V by 5 bases; bases with no gene match: 14. Germline values: CDR1 LGHNT, CDR2 FRNRAP. CDR3 length equals 18 residues. The CDR3 loop reads CASGDPGRGLYMNTEAFF. CDR3 nucleotides: TGTGCTAGTGGTGACCCGGGCAGGGGGCTTTATATGAACACTGAAGCTTTCTTT.

The rearrangement joins TRBV19 to TRBJ1-3; TRBD1 might be the D (5 bases). The V end was cut by 5 bases, the J end by 7 bases, with 15 bases between. Germline V gene sequence: CDR1 LNHDA, CDR2 SQIVND (reference sequence). This CDR3 region has 14 residues. Here the CDR3 reads CASSSQQDRNTIYF. The DNA of the CDR3 is TGTGCCAGTAGTTCCCAACAGGATCGGAACACCATATATTTT.

The table lists this clone with a few counts. The CDR3, as DNA: TGTGCCAGTAGTCCGTACTCAACGCGGAGCACCGGGGAGCTGTTTTTT. Amino acid sequence: CASSPYSTRSTGELFF. J is TRBJ2-2 and V is TRBV19; D gene ambiguous. V lost 5 bases and J 4 bases, leaving 17 bases between the germline ends. This CDR3 region has 16 residues. Germline CDR1 and CDR2: LNHDA and SQIVND (reference sequence). Complete variable domain (other parts from reference TRBV19 and TRBJ2-2): DGGITQSPKYLFRKEGQNVTLSCEQNLNHDAMYWYRQDPGQGLRLIYYSQIVNDFQKGDIAEGYSVSREKKESFPLTVTSAQKNPTAFYLCASSPYSTRSTGELFFGEGSRLTVL.

A few counts support this clone. This chain joins TRBV18 and TRBJ2-5; no reliable D call. Germline V CDR1 and CDR2: KGHSH, LQKENI. The length of the CDR3 is 13 residues. V gave up 6 bases and J gave up 6 bases, with 14 bases separating them. The CDR3 coding sequence is TGTGCCAGCTCTCTTAGTGAGAGGAAGACCCAGTACTTC. It specifies CASSLSERKTQYF.

This clone was recorded once. The sample holds other DNA sequences that translate to the same CDR3. V and J are TRBV5-1 and TRBJ2-5; TRBD1 agrees at 7 bases. After removal of 0 bases from V and 5 bases from J, the junction contained 4 bases not matched to a gene. Looked up from germline, CDR1 is SGHRS and CDR2 is YFSETQ. The length of the CDR3 is 14 residues. CDR3 bases: TGCGCCAGCAGCTTGGTAGGGGGCACGGAGACCCAGTACTTC. This gives the protein CASSLVGGTETQYF.

The chain is built from TRBV5-1 and TRBJ1-2, with D tentatively TRBD1 (5 bases). Trimming pared 7 bases from V and 0 bases from J, leaving 10 bases between. The CDR3 totals 13 residues. Germline V gene lookup returns CDR1 SGHRS and CDR2 YFSETQ. The CDR3 loop is CASSGGSNYGYTF. Here the CDR3 DNA reads TGCGCCAGCTCCGGGGGGTCTAACTATGGCTACACCTTC.

The chain has TRBV6-2 or TRBV6-3 and TRBJ2-1; possible D gene TRBD2, 6 bases. Trimming cost V 0 bases and J 15 bases, with 12 bases left between them. This CDR3 region has 12 residues. The germline gives CDR1 MNHEY, CDR2 SVGEGT. Here the CDR3 reads CASSYSILAMFF. Here the CDR3 DNA reads TGTGCCAGCAGTTACTCGATCCTAGCGATGTTCTTC.

CDR3 in amino acids: CASSYVGTGGYNEQFF. The CDR3 DNA follows: TGTGCCAGCAGTTACGTAGGGACAGGGGGCTACAATGAGCAGTTCTTC. The chain links TRBV6-5 to TRBJ2-1; 11 bases match TRBD1. The CDR3 is 16 amino acids. The germline V gene encodes CDR1 MNHEY and CDR2 SVGAGI. J gave up 3 bases and V 2 bases, and 3 bases lay outside the gene matches.

This rearrangement joins TRBV5-4 to TRBJ2-1; 8 positions match TRBD2. V gave up 4 bases and J gave up 9 bases; unmatched junction bases: 9. Germline V gene data show CDR1 as SGHNT and CDR2 as YYREEE (reference sequence). The CDR3 spans 14 residues. Written as DNA, the CDR3 is TGTGCCAGCAGCCCTGGCGGACTAGCTGGTGAGCAGTTCTTC. Protein product: CASSPGGLAGEQFF.

The chain has TRBV5-6 and TRBJ2-1; a weak D match, TRBD2 (6 bases). This CDR3 region has 12 residues. The V end lost 5 bases, the J end lost 14 bases, and 17 bases lay between the germline ends. Looked up from germline, CDR1 is SGHDT and CDR2 is YYEEEE. The DNA for the CDR3 is TGTGCCAGCAGATTAGTAGGCGGGACTGAGTTCTTC. Translating gives CASRLVGGTEFF.

The chain joins TRBV7-9 to TRBJ1-2; no firm D call. From germline, CDR1 is SEHNR and CDR2 FQNEAQ (reference sequence). Deletions cut 4 bases from V and 8 bases from J, with 11 bases between. The CDR3 covers 12 residues. The CDR3 loop is CASSSSTWGYTF. The CDR3 nucleotides read TGTGCCAGCAGCTCGTCCACTTGGGGCTACACCTTC.